This T cell receptor beta chain was recorded in a study of blood T cell repertoires in COVID-19. Across the whole study: The origin of the acute and convalescent COVID-19 samples was the United States, Italy and Spain. PBMCs, B-cell-depleted T cells, or T cells provided the cDNA or gDNA that made up the material.

In the authors' workflow: Cell counts per sample came from amplifying reference gene primers. Profiled with immunoSEQ multiplex PCR; TCRdb holds only in-frame clones, not every one. The V and J calls and clone size were taken over from that table, and D and trimming were inferred from the DNA. The sample carries roughly 250,000 clones, 86% recorded once. CDR3 size: 15 residues. From germline, CDR1 is MDHEN and CDR2 SYDVKM. Trimming removed 7 bases from V and 4 bases from J, with 16 bases in between. Seattle patient enrollment occurred during active infection, with longitudinal follow-up thereafter. The chain couples TRBV28 to TRBJ2-2, with TRBD2 as a possible D gene (6 bases). The source material was peripheral blood. This TCR derives from a woman between 25 and 40 years old with COVID-19, enrolled during active disease. CDR3 protein: CASTPQGLSTGELFF. CDR3 nucleotides: TGTGCCAGCACTCCTCAGGGACTCTCCACCGGGGAGCTGTTTTTT.